This T cell receptor (beta chain) stems from a study of monozygotic twins with inflammatory bowel disease. In the case of this clonotype: Its antigen remains unknown.

Study results and caveats: Diversity of TCRbeta measured by inverse Simpson was lower in IBD patients than in healthy co-twins.

PCR of TCRalpha and TCRbeta cDNA was nested, with two rounds of roughly 16 and 10 cycles. Each CDR3 protein gets one entry in TCRdb, which reprocessed the 5' RACE reads and gives no DNA. The sample includes around 140,000 distinct CDR3 sequences. Germline V CDR1 and CDR2: SNHLY, FYNNEI. The CDR3 is 16 residues long. The sample consisted of blood. This clonotype originated in a human donor with ulcerative colitis or Crohn's disease, or a healthy co-twin of an affected twin (not recorded which). The gene calls are TRBV2 and TRBJ1-2; TCRdb designates TRBD1, a call that cannot be tested without DNA. The CDR3 protein is CASSYRGQFLNYGYTF.